Listed below are T cell receptor beta chains from one sample, sequenced in a study of T cells in Graves' hyperthyroidism and ophthalmopathy. TCRdb fed the multiplex PCR reads into MiXCR, producing one record per CDR3 protein. The profile shows roughly 700,000 distinct CDR3 sequences, 12% to 15% of them singletons. Sequencing used blood. These receptors all stem from a young woman with Graves' hyperthyroidism. The CDR3 runs from the conserved cysteine through the conserved F or W. The D gene is left open where the match is weak. Clone size appears in some rows only: once, few, many, or a class for an expanded clone.

>16|TRBV2|.|TRBJ1-4|.
CASSEETVEFYEKLFF
TGTGCCAGCAGTGAGGAGACAGTCGAATTCTATGAAAAACTGTTTTTT
>15|TRBV6-1|TRBD1|TRBJ2-7|few
CASSFMTGNSYEQYF
TGTGCCAGCAGCTTTATGACAGGGAACTCCTACGAGCAGTACTTC
>16|TRBV4-1|.|TRBJ1-6|.
CASSPIQGRLNSPLHF
TGCGCCAGCAGCCCAATCCAGGGACGGCTAAATTCACCCCTCCACTTT
>14|TRBV14|.|TRBJ2-7|.
CASSGTGEVYEQYF
TGTGCCAGCAGCGGTACTGGTGAAGTCTACGAGCAGTACTTC
>13|TRBV18|.|TRBJ2-7|many
CASSQPSSYEQYF
TGTGCCAGCTCACAACCGAGCTCCTACGAGCAGTACTTC
>14|TRBV18|.|TRBJ2-5|many
CASSPQMGKETQYF
TGTGCCAGCTCACCACAAATGGGTAAAGAGACCCAGTACTTC
>15|TRBV28|.|TRBJ2-1|many
CASLSDLSSYNEQFF
TGTGCCAGCCTTAGCGACCTGAGCTCCTACAATGAGCAGTTCTTC
>15|TRBV28|.|TRBJ1-1|.
CASSIALTENTEAFF
TGTGCCAGCAGTATCGCATTGACAGAGAACACTGAAGCTTTCTTT
>16|TRBV24-1|.|TRBJ2-1|many
CATSDALSSSYNEQFF
TGTGCCACCAGTGACGCCCTCAGTAGCTCCTACAATGAGCAGTTCTTC
>14|TRBV3-1|.|TRBJ1-1|many
CASSQDLRGTEAFF
TGTGCCAGCAGCCAAGATTTGAGGGGCACTGAAGCTTTCTTT
>15|TRBV12-3/TRBV12-4|.|TRBJ1-1|.
CASRAKGRLNSGAFF
TGTGCCAGCAGGGCCAAGGGACGGCTGAACTCTGGAGCTTTCTTT
>17|TRBV30|.|TRBJ2-7|.
CAWSVQIVDGRVYEQYF
TGTGCCTGGAGTGTACAGATTGTAGACGGACGGGTCTACGAGCAGTACTTC
>15|TRBV28|.|TRBJ1-1|.
CASSWGRGSNTEAFF
TGTGCCAGCAGTTGGGGCAGGGGATCGAACACTGAAGCTTTCTTT
>17|TRBV29-1|TRBD2|TRBJ2-3|few
CSVAGLANNPGTDTQYF
TGCAGCGTAGCAGGACTAGCGAACAACCCAGGCACAGATACGCAGTATTTT
>12|TRBV7-9|.|TRBJ1-4|.
CASFGTDEKLFF
TGTGCCAGCTTCGGTACGGACGAAAAACTGTTTTTT
>15|TRBV7-9|TRBD2|TRBJ2-7|few
CASSSRLAGDYEQYF
TGTGCCAGCAGCTCAAGACTAGCGGGAGACTACGAGCAGTACTTC
>16|TRBV7-9|TRBD1|TRBJ1-5|few
CASSLSWDRDNQPQHF
TGTGCCAGCAGCTTATCGTGGGACAGGGACAATCAGCCCCAGCATTTT
>14|TRBV7-2|.|TRBJ2-7|many
CASSFGGQPYEQYF
TGTGCCAGCAGCTTCGGGGGACAACCCTACGAGCAGTACTTC
>15|TRBV7-9|TRBD2|TRBJ2-1|.
CAPPPGTSGSHEQFF
TGTGCGCCCCCACCCGGGACTAGCGGGAGCCATGAGCAGTTCTTC
>15|TRBV3-1|.|TRBJ1-4|many
CASSPQGGTNEKLFF
TGTGCCAGCAGCCCACAGGGAGGAACTAATGAAAAACTGTTTTTT
>14|TRBV12-3/TRBV12-4|.|TRBJ1-2|many
CASSPKGPRGGYTF
TGTGCCAGCAGTCCCAAGGGGCCGAGGGGTGGCTACACCTTC
>14|TRBV3-1|.|TRBJ2-7|many
CASSQEGRIYEQYF
TGTGCCAGCAGCCAAGAGGGTAGGATTTACGAGCAGTACTTC
>17|TRBV27|TRBD2|TRBJ2-1|.
CASSLAAWGGAYNEQFF
TGTGCCAGCAGTTTGGCTGCGTGGGGGGGAGCGTACAATGAGCAGTTCTTC
>14|TRBV6-2/TRBV6-3|.|TRBJ1-6|once
CASSRDTYNSPLHF
TGTGCCAGCAGTCGGGACACATATAATTCACCCCTCCACTTT
>16|TRBV2|.|TRBJ1-3|.
CASSEEGGLAGNTIYF
TGTGCCAGCAGTGAAGAGGGAGGCCTTGCTGGAAACACCATATATTTT
>12|TRBV7-9|.|TRBJ2-7|many
CASSWQSYEQYF
TGTGCCAGCAGCTGGCAATCCTACGAGCAGTACTTC
>17|TRBV5-6|.|TRBJ2-5|few
CASSLFTGEWGKETQYF
TGTGCCAGCAGCTTGTTCACGGGAGAGTGGGGTAAAGAGACCCAGTACTTC
>16|TRBV11-3|TRBD1|TRBJ2-7|few
CASGWEFGTGPYEQYF
TGTGCCAGCGGTTGGGAATTCGGGACAGGCCCCTACGAGCAGTACTTC
>17|TRBV28|.|TRBJ1-2|few
CASSLLRFGGGLYGYTF
TGTGCCAGCAGTCTACTCCGCTTCGGGGGAGGGCTTTATGGCTACACCTTC
>14|TRBV20-1|.|TRBJ2-1|.
CSATGTRGSNEQFF
TGCAGTGCAACCGGGACACGGGGGTCGAATGAGCAGTTCTTC
>15|TRBV30|TRBD1|TRBJ1-2|many
CAWSPGQGVLSGYTF
TGTGCCTGGAGCCCGGGACAGGGGGTTCTGAGTGGCTACACCTTC
>19|TRBV28|.|TRBJ1-1|few
CASSLYVYRDTELMPEAFF
TGTGCCAGCAGTTTGTATGTATACCGGGACACGGAACTTATGCCTGAAGCTTTCTTT
>15|TRBV5-1|TRBD1|TRBJ1-1|many
CASRLDPTGVTEAFF
TGCGCCAGCAGACTGGACCCAACAGGGGTTACTGAAGCTTTCTTT
>15|TRBV12-3/TRBV12-4|.|TRBJ1-1|many
CASSLGAGGRTEAFF
TGTGCCAGCAGTTTAGGGGCCGGGGGGCGAACTGAAGCTTTCTTT
>13|TRBV20-1|TRBD2|TRBJ2-1|many
CSAGLAGVREQFF
TGCAGTGCTGGTCTAGCGGGAGTACGTGAGCAGTTCTTC
>16|TRBV7-2|TRBD2|TRBJ2-3|many
CASSLARLAGGDTQYF
TGTGCCAGCAGCTTAGCGCGGCTAGCGGGAGGGGATACGCAGTATTTT
>16|TRBV28|.|TRBJ1-1|few
CASSFSPLTQNTEAFF
TGTGCCAGCAGTTTTTCCCCCCTGACACAGAACACTGAAGCTTTCTTT
>14|TRBV27|TRBD2|TRBJ2-3|.
CASSWGGESDTQYF
TGTGCCAGCAGTTGGGGGGGGGAGTCAGATACGCAGTATTTT
>15|TRBV7-9|.|TRBJ1-1|.
CASSLANERNTEAFF
TGTGCCAGCAGCTTAGCTAACGAGAGGAACACTGAAGCTTTCTTT
>15|TRBV29-1|.|TRBJ2-2|few
CSVENWGAGTGELFF
TGCAGCGTTGAAAATTGGGGGGCTGGCACCGGGGAGCTGTTTTTT
>14|TRBV19|.|TRBJ2-7|.
CASSGTFSSYEQYF
TGTGCCAGTAGCGGGACTTTTAGCTCCTACGAGCAGTACTTC
>12|TRBV27|.|TRBJ2-1|few
CASSYYRQEQFF
TGTGCCAGCAGCTATTATCGACAAGAGCAGTTCTTC
>11|TRBV29-1|.|TRBJ2-7|.
CSVGGGTEQYF
TGCAGCGTTGGGGGCGGGACCGAGCAGTACTTC
>15|TRBV12-3/TRBV12-4|TRBD2|TRBJ2-1|many
CASSYSGRSYNEQFF
TGTGCCAGCAGCTATAGCGGGCGGTCCTACAATGAGCAGTTCTTC
>13|TRBV28|.|TRBJ2-5|.
CASSLLQQETQYF
TGTGCCAGCAGTTTATTACAGCAAGAGACCCAGTACTTC
>14|TRBV5-6|.|TRBJ2-7|.
CASSPTRGIYEQYF
TGTGCCAGCAGTCCGACCAGGGGTATCTACGAGCAGTACTTC
>16|TRBV6-5|TRBD2|TRBJ2-1|.
CASSYSLAGESHEQFF
TGTGCCAGCAGTTACTCGTTAGCGGGAGAGTCCCATGAGCAGTTCTTC
>15|TRBV4-1|TRBD1|TRBJ1-2|.
CASSQPGTGNYGYTF
TGCGCCAGCAGCCAGCCCGGGACAGGGAACTATGGCTACACCTTC
>12|TRBV30|.|TRBJ1-5|.
CAGSGPNQPQHF
TGTGCCGGGTCGGGGCCCAATCAGCCCCAGCATTTT
>16|TRBV7-3|TRBD2|TRBJ2-3|many
CASSFRREGLLDTQYF
TGTGCCAGCAGCTTCCGGCGGGAGGGCCTGCTGGATACGCAGTATTTT
>15|TRBV6-1|.|TRBJ1-3|many
CASSDGQNSGNTIYF
TGTGCCAGCAGTGACGGACAGAACTCTGGAAACACCATATATTTT
>14|TRBV27|TRBD1|TRBJ1-1|.
CASSKNRGNTEAFF
TGTGCCAGCAGTAAAAACAGGGGGAACACTGAAGCTTTCTTT
>21|TRBV7-9|.|TRBJ2-7|.
CASSFYICSARTSGRGYEQYF
.
>15|TRBV4-3|TRBD2|TRBJ2-7|once
CASSPGTSAIYEQYF
TGCGCCAGCAGCCCTGGGACTAGCGCTATCTACGAGCAGTACTTC
>16|TRBV18|.|TRBJ2-7|many
CASSPAGTAAVREQYF
TGTGCCAGCTCACCTGCTGGGACGGCTGCCGTGAGGGAGCAGTACTTC
>17|TRBV7-9|TRBD2|TRBJ2-1|few
CASSLEGLAPRNNEQFF
TGTGCCAGCAGCTTAGAAGGACTAGCGCCTCGGAACAATGAGCAGTTCTTC
>14|TRBV27|TRBD1|TRBJ1-5|few
CASGWGQGGQPQHF
TGTGCCAGCGGGTGGGGACAGGGGGGACAGCCCCAGCATTTT